This TCR beta chain was captured by sequencing in a study of CD8+ T cells in alopecia areata. Study background: Treated patients were given 5 to 10 mg oral tofacitinib twice daily.

This clone was picked up many times. Its cognate antigen is unknown. The V and J ends lost 2 bases and 0 bases respectively, with 13 bases between them. CDR1 and CDR2 (germline): WSHSY, SAAADI. This CDR3 contains 16 residues. Regarding treatment: oral pan-JAK inhibitor, 5-10 mg twice daily. Regarding the study as a whole: Among the cells sequenced in scalp samples are also the resident alphabeta T cells of normal skin. Elevated clonality characterized lesional scalp relative to normal scalp, particularly in alopecia totalis/universalis.

cDNA prepared by RNA extraction and subsequent reverse transcription served as the template for sequencing. Data came from immunoSEQ multiplex PCR; TCRdb stores just in-frame clones and leaves some out. The sample has some 170,000 clones, roughly 50% seen once. This sample comprised CD4+ T cells sorted from blood, obtained at approximately week 56, from a patient treated with tofacitinib. The sequence derives from a human donor with alopecia areata. This chain joins TRBV10-2 and TRBJ1-1; D unclear. CDR3 residues: CASSEIGIGMNTEAFF. The CDR3, as DNA: TGCGCCAGCAGTGAGATTGGGATTGGCATGAACACTGAAGCTTTCTTT.